Below, one T cell receptor beta chain is given with its context. The data belong to a study of shared clonotypes between healthy human individuals. CDR1 and CDR2 from the germline V gene are LGHNA and YNFKEQ. This CDR3 comprises 18 residues. Trimming took 0 bases from V and 5 from J; bases not matched to a gene: 11. Template for every sorted-subset replicate PCR totaled 150 to 250 ng DNA, roughly 30,000 T cell genomes. Sequencing used immunoSEQ multiplex PCR; TCRdb keeps in-frame clones, though not all of them. The data show roughly 1,500,000 clones, approximately 98% seen once. The sequence was obtained from a man aged 30 to 39 in good health. Sequenced sample: naive CD4+ T cells sorted from blood. Subset given: CD45RA+ positively selected. This rearrangement joins TRBV4-2 to TRBJ2-7, with 12 positions matching TRBD2. The CDR3: CASSQDELGLAGFDEQYF. CDR3 DNA sequence: TGTGCCAGCAGCCAAGATGAGTTAGGACTAGCGGGATTTGACGAGCAGTACTTC.